Below are 15 T cell receptor beta chains sequenced from a single sample in a study of CD8 T cells in ankylosing spondylitis. Overall study results and limits: Ankylosing spondylitis blood appeared to carry a characteristic TCR beta motif of several highly homologous variants.

Their specific antigens are unknown. TCRdb re-called the 5' RACE reads through MiXCR, storing one row per CDR3 protein. This table has some 800,000 distinct CDR3 sequences, 12% appearing once. The sample was blood, either unsorted or a sorted T cell fraction (not recorded which). The receptors derive from a male donor with ankylosing spondylitis.

This chain joins TRBV6-1 and TRBJ2-7; D might be TRBD1 or TRBD2, each matching 5 bases. The germline V gene encodes CDR1 MNHNS and CDR2 SASEGT. Trimming removed 6 bases at V and 2 bases at J, with 11 bases between. The CDR3 sequence is 13 residues long. The DNA of the CDR3 is TGTGCCAGCAGGGGACGGAACACCTACGAGCAGTACTTC. The encoded protein is CASRGRNTYEQYF.

This rearrangement joins TRBV20-1 to TRBJ1-2, with TRBD1 matching 7 bases. This CDR3 has 14 amino acids. With V trimmed by 6 bases and J by 4 bases, 11 bases remained unmatched. Germline V gene data show CDR1 as DFQATT and CDR2 as SNEGSKA (reference sequence). CDR3: CSALADRTSYGYTF. In nucleotides, the CDR3 is TGCAGTGCCCTTGCGGACAGGACAAGCTATGGCTACACCTTC.

The sample holds a few counts of this clonotype. The V and J genes are TRBV29-1 and TRBJ1-4; 7 nucleotides agree with TRBD1. Trimming removed 6 bases from V and 4 bases from J; junction bases left unmatched: 8. The CDR3 covers 14 residues. Germline V gives CDR1 SQVTM, CDR2 ANQGSEA. CDR3 bases: TGCAGCGTAGCCGTGACAGGGAATAATGAAAAACTGTTTTTT. Translating gives CSVAVTGNNEKLFF.

Only a few counts were recorded for this clonotype. The V and J genes are TRBV25-1 and TRBJ2-2; tentatively, D is TRBD1 or TRBD2 (5 bases each). V was shortened by 4 bases and J by 6 bases, with 9 bases between the two germline ends. Germline CDR1 reads MGHDK; CDR2 reads SYGVNS. The CDR3 has 13 amino acids. For the CDR3, the DNA is TGTGCCAGCAGTGCCAGGGAGTCCGGGGAGCTGTTTTTT. It yields the protein CASSARESGELFF.

The V gene is TRBV15, the J gene TRBJ2-1; 9 nucleotides match TRBD2. V lost 6 bases and J lost 0; bases outside the gene matches: 6. Germline CDR1 and CDR2: LNHNV and YYDKDF (reference sequence). The length of the CDR3 is 16 residues. The CDR3 nucleotides read TGTGCCACCAGGTCGACTAGCGGCAGCTCCTACAATGAGCAGTTCTTC. Translated, it gives CATRSTSGSSYNEQFF.

This clonotype was seen a few times. The gene calls are TRBV7-9 and TRBJ2-7; 11 positions agree with TRBD2. V lost 1 base, J lost 3 bases, and 8 bases stayed unmatched. CDR1 is SEHNR and CDR2 is FQNEAQ in the germline V gene (reference sequence). This CDR3 spans 17 amino acids. This CDR3 reads CASSLGLAGYIVYEQYF. The CDR3 DNA reads TGTGCCAGCAGCTTAGGACTAGCGGGATACATCGTCTACGAGCAGTACTTC.

The chain joins TRBV6-2 or TRBV6-3 to TRBJ2-2, with 10 bases aligning to TRBD1. CDR3 length: 13 amino acids. Germline CDR1 reads MNHEY; CDR2 reads SVGEGT. The trim removed 7 bases at V and 7 bases at J, leaving 3 bases unmatched. The CDR3: CASKDRGVGELFF. The CDR3 DNA follows: TGTGCCAGCAAGGACAGGGGGGTCGGGGAGCTGTTTTTT.

This clonotype was counted ten times or more. The chain joins TRBV29-1 to TRBJ1-2; D gene ambiguous. The CDR3 covers 12 residues. In germline, CDR1 is SQVTM, CDR2 ANQGSEA. V gave up 5 bases and J gave up 4 bases, with 11 bases separating them. The CDR3 is CSVRKVPYGYTF. In nucleotides, the CDR3 is TGCAGCGTTCGTAAGGTACCCTATGGCTACACCTTC. Full variable domain (outside the CDR3, taken from reference TRBV29-1 and TRBJ1-2): SAVISQKPSRDICQRGTSLTIQCQVDSQVTMMFWYRQQPGQSLTLIATANQGSEATYESGFVIDKFPISRPNLTFSTLTVSNMSPEDSSIYLCSVRKVPYGYTFGSGTRLTVV.

The chain recombines TRBV20-1 with TRBJ1-2; D might be TRBD1 (6 bases). The V and J ends lost 5 bases and 7 bases respectively, with 20 bases between them. This CDR3 has 14 residues. CDR1 is DFQATT and CDR2 is SNEGSKA in the germline V gene (reference sequence). CDR3 nucleotides: TGCAGTGCTGCAGGGGTGGGGGCCGGGAGTGGCTACACCTTC. Translation: CSAAGVGAGSGYTF.

The genes are TRBV5-6 and TRBJ1-6, with D maybe TRBD1 (6 bases). Per germline, CDR1 SGHDT and CDR2 YYEEEE. V was shortened by 0 bases and J by 10 bases, with 11 bases between the two germline ends. This CDR3 region has 14 residues. The CDR3 region is CASSLAQRGSPLHF. For the CDR3, the DNA is TGTGCCAGCAGCTTGGCCCAAAGGGGGTCACCCCTCCACTTT.

V gene TRBV5-1 combines with J gene TRBJ2-2; D ambiguous. CDR1 and CDR2 (germline): SGHRS, YFSETQ. The CDR3 contains 14 residues. Trimming removed 0 bases from V and 7 bases from J, with 10 bases in between. CDR3 in DNA: TGCGCCAGCAGCTTGGATAGCAGAGTCGGGGAGCTGTTTTTT. It encodes CASSLDSRVGELFF.

This clonotype was found many times. The V gene is TRBV5-1, the J gene TRBJ2-7; TRBD1 matches 7 bases. The CDR3 extends over 15 amino acids. Germline CDR1 and CDR2: SGHRS and YFSETQ. Trimming took 0 bases from V and 0 from J; bases not matched to a gene: 3. The CDR3 protein is CASSLVQGPSYEQYF. As DNA, the CDR3 is TGCGCCAGCAGCTTGGTACAGGGGCCCTCCTACGAGCAGTACTTC.

This clonotype was seen a handful of times. V and J are TRBV19 and TRBJ2-5; TRBD2 is a possible D gene (5 bases). The V gene's germline CDR1 is LNHDA and CDR2 SQIVND (reference sequence). Trimming removed 3 bases from V and 5 bases from J, with 13 bases in between. This CDR3 spans 14 amino acids. In nucleotides, the CDR3 is TGTGCCAGTAGTATCATGGGGATAGCGGAGACCCAGTACTTC. Translating it yields CASSIMGIAETQYF.

The chain links TRBV2 to TRBJ1-5; TRBD1 matches at 7 bases. This CDR3 is 17 amino acids long. The trim removed 5 bases at V and 4 bases at J, leaving 14 bases unmatched. Germline CDR1 SNHLY, CDR2 FYNNEI. This CDR3 reads CASSTWDSRVANQPQHF. Here the CDR3 DNA reads TGTGCCAGCAGTACCTGGGACAGTAGGGTAGCAAATCAGCCCCAGCATTTT.

This clonotype was picked up many times. This rearrangement joins TRBV20-1 to TRBJ1-5; D is uncertain. CDR3 size: 14 residues. Germline CDR1 reads DFQATT; CDR2 reads SNEGSKA (reference sequence). Trimming cost V 4 bases and J 0 bases, with 10 bases left between them. Here the CDR3 DNA reads TGCAGTGCTATAAGAGGATATAGCAATCAGCCCCAGCATTTT. Translated, it gives CSAIRGYSNQPQHF.